The clone carrying this T cell receptor (beta chain) was seen many times. As yet, its antigen is unknown. CDR1 is SEHNR and CDR2 is FQNEAQ in the germline V gene (reference sequence). With 1 base removed from V and 3 bases from J, the gap between germline ends came to 10 bases. The CDR3 extends over 15 amino acids. This entry belongs to a study of T-cell memory formation after mild COVID-19. Whole-study results and caveats: CD4+ contracting clones were found mainly in CM and EM, and CD8+ ones in EMRA.

After 5'RACE with constant-segment primers, TCR alpha and TCR beta cDNA libraries carrying sample barcodes and UMIs were obtained. Using its own MiXCR run on the 5' RACE reads, TCRdb lists one record per CDR3 protein. The sample carries 300,000 to 350,000 distinct CDR3 sequences, 14% recorded once. The sequence came from a man between 18 and 29 years old who had mild COVID-19 (a few samples of this study predate the infection). Cell type and time point are not known. The sequencing sample was made of PBMCs or a T cell subset sorted from them (not recorded which). This rearrangement joins TRBV7-9 to TRBJ2-4; no clear D. Here the CDR3 reads CASSLVSWDKNIQYF. CDR3 bases: TGTGCCAGCAGCTTAGTATCATGGGACAAAAACATTCAGTACTTC.